This record covers a single T cell receptor beta chain. Its antigen is undetermined. This record comes from a study of cytomegalovirus exposure and HLA in healthy donors. Study results and caveats: Prediction of most subjects' HLA-A and HLA-B alleles by TCR beta sequences was reportedly accurate. Among TCR beta chains, those listed as cytomegalovirus-associated numbered about 160.

Trimming took 6 bases from V and 8 from J; bases not matched to a gene: 11. The CDR3 consists of 16 residues. Germline values: CDR1 SNHLY, CDR2 FYNNEI. The PCR made use of 60 Vbeta and 13 Jbeta primers. Some clones are missing from TCRdb's copy, which holds only in-frame ones; the method was immunoSEQ multiplex PCR. In the table there are some 98,000 clones, about 80% of which are singletons. This receptor was identified in a human donor in good health. The genes are TRBV2 and TRBJ2-1; 12 positions agree with TRBD2. Sequencing input: PBMCs. The CDR3 region is CASRGRGLAGGHEQFF. CDR3 nucleotide sequence: TGTGCCAGCAGGGGAAGGGGGCTAGCGGGAGGGCATGAGCAGTTCTTC.